These 10 T cell receptor beta chains came from one sample sequenced in a study of blood T cell repertoires in COVID-19. Clones were read by immunoSEQ multiplex PCR, and TCRdb kept only the in-frame ones, dropping some. The sample holds roughly 250,000 clones, approximately 84% seen once. What was sequenced was peripheral blood. The receptors were gathered from a woman at least 80 years old with acute or convalescent COVID-19.

The chain joins TRBV18 to TRBJ2-6; D remains unclear. CDR3 length: 15 amino acids. V shed 5 bases and J shed 0 bases, with 8 bases lying between them. Looked up from germline, CDR1 is KGHSH and CDR2 is LQKENI. CDR3 loop: CASSVQSSGANVLTF. DNA for the CDR3: TGTGCCAGCTCAGTACAGAGCTCTGGGGCCAACGTCCTGACTTTC.

The rearrangement uses TRBV3-1 (or the pseudogene TRBV3-2) and TRBJ2-3, with 9 bases that match TRBD2. The CDR3 sequence is 16 residues long. The germline V gene has CDR1 LGHDT and CDR2 YNNKEL (reference sequence). V gave up 4 bases and J gave up 0 bases; unmatched junction bases: 5. The CDR3 bases are TGTGCCAGCAGCCTCAGCGGGAGGTCCAGCACAGATACGCAGTATTTT. It codes for CASSLSGRSSTDTQYF.

This chain links TRBV29-1 with TRBJ1-2; possible D gene TRBD1, 6 bases. The CDR3 contains 12 residues. V was shortened by 6 bases and J by 4 bases, with 12 bases between the two germline ends. From germline, CDR1 is SQVTM and CDR2 ANQGSEA. The CDR3 sequence is CSVNRVGYGYTF. DNA of the CDR3: TGCAGCGTCAACAGGGTTGGCTATGGCTACACCTTC.

This clone turned up a few times. The chain links TRBV7-3 to TRBJ1-1, with D maybe TRBD1 (5 bases). Germline V gives CDR1 SGHTA, CDR2 FQGTGA. This CDR3 contains 13 residues. The V end was cut by 5 bases, the J end by 4 bases, with 11 bases between. This CDR3 is CASSGQGVTEAFF. The CDR3 DNA reads as TGTGCCAGCAGCGGGCAGGGCGTCACTGAAGCTTTCTTT.

Concerning this clone: Other DNA sequences of this sample code for an identical CDR3. The chain employs TRBV10-3 and TRBJ2-5; TRBD2 might be the D (6 bases). The V end lost 8 bases, the J end lost 5 bases, and 9 bases lay between the germline ends. The CDR3 covers 11 residues. Germline CDR1 ENHRY, CDR2 SYGVKD. In DNA form, the CDR3 reads TGTGCCATCGGAGGAGGGGAGACCCAGTACTTC. It codes for CAIGGGETQYF.

The chain recombines TRBV19 with TRBJ2-5; 12 nucleotides align to TRBD1. The CDR3 loop spans 15 amino acids. CDR1 is LNHDA and CDR2 is SQIVND in the germline V gene (reference sequence). The J segment lost 5 bases and the V segment lost 5 bases, leaving 6 bases of the junction unmatched. CDR3: CASSVGTGGGETQYF. The CDR3 DNA is TGTGCCAGTAGTGTCGGGACAGGGGGCGGCGAGACCCAGTACTTC.

V gene TRBV7-2 combines with J gene TRBJ2-1; no firm D call. The CDR3 length is 14 residues. With 3 bases removed from V and 3 bases from J, the gap between germline ends came to 9 bases. Germline V gene sequence: CDR1 SGHTA, CDR2 FQGNSA. This CDR3 reads CASSFRLIYNEQFF. CDR3 DNA: TGTGCCAGCAGCTTCCGCCTAATCTACAATGAGCAGTTCTTC.

The V call is TRBV3-1 (or the pseudogene TRBV3-2), the J call TRBJ1-1; D is perhaps TRBD1 (6 bases). The V gene lost 5 bases and the J gene lost 5 bases, with 18 bases spanning the gap. Germline CDR1 LGHDT, CDR2 YNNKEL (reference sequence). This CDR3 contains 15 residues. The CDR3 spells CASSSEHRARTEAFF. CDR3 bases: TGTGCCAGCAGCTCCGAGCACAGGGCCCGAACTGAAGCTTTCTTT.

The chain carries TRBV5-5 and TRBJ1-2; 8 nucleotides match TRBD1. J was trimmed by 2 bases and V by 4 bases; bases with no gene match: 4. CDR3 length: 14 amino acids. Germline assignment: CDR1 SGHKS and CDR2 YYEKEE (reference sequence). The chain's CDR3 is CASSMRTGNYGYTF. The DNA for the CDR3 is TGTGCCAGCAGCATGCGGACAGGGAACTATGGCTACACCTTC.

V gene TRBV27 combines with J gene TRBJ2-3; perhaps TRBD1 as D (6 bases). The CDR3 sequence is 13 residues long. CDR1 and CDR2 (germline): MNHEY, SMNVEV (reference sequence). Trimming shortened V by 3 bases and J by 5 bases, and 9 bases separated the two germline ends. The CDR3 loop reads CASSFLGQDTQYF. CDR3 coding DNA: TGTGCCAGCAGTTTTCTGGGACAAGATACGCAGTATTTT.